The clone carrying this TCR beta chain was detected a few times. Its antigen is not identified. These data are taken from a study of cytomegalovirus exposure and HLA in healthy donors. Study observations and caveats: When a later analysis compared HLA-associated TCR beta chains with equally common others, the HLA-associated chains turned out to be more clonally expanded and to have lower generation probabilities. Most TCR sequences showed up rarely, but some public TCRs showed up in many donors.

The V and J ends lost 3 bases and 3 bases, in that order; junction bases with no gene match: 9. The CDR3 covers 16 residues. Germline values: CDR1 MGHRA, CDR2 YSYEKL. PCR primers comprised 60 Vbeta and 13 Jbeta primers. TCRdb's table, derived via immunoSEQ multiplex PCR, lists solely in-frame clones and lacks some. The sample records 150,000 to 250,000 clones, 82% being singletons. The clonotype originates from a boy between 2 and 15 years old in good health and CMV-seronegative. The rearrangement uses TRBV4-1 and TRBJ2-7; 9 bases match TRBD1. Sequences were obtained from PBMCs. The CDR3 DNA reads TGCGCCAGCAGCCAGCTTTTCCGGGACAGGGACTACGAGCAGTACTTC. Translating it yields CASSQLFRDRDYEQYF.